The 27 T cell receptor beta chains below were found in one sample sequenced in a study of human T cells and chemical hapten exposure. Each CDR3 protein is one row after TCRdb ran MiXCR on the RACE reads. This table has around 62,000 distinct CDR3 sequences, about 6.7% appearing once. Indicated time point: pre-sensitization, week 0. Treatment indicated: therapeutic diphenylcyclopropenone sensitization with weekly scalp DPC. The sequencing here drew on whole blood, taken in connection with sensitization to the hapten diphenylcyclopropenone (DPC). The receptors stem from a woman between 25 and 40 years old with alopecia areata. Some clones in this sample may be carry-over from other donors' samples.

This clonotype was seen many times. This rearrangement joins TRBV11-3 to TRBJ1-4, with TRBD1 identical over 7 bases. CDR1 SGHNT and CDR2 YENEEA come from the germline V gene. J was trimmed by 6 bases and V by 4 bases; bases with no gene match: 11. This CDR3 has 16 amino acids. The CDR3 DNA sequence: TGTGCCAGCAGCTCTCCCACAGGGGCGAGAGATGAAAAACTGTTTTTT. The encoded protein is CASSSPTGARDEKLFF.

V gene TRBV6-1 combines with J gene TRBJ1-2, with a tentative D call TRBD1 (6 bases). CDR1 and CDR2 from the germline V gene are MNHNS and SASEGT. The CDR3 contains 17 residues. V gave up 2 bases and J gave up 6 bases, with 22 bases separating them. CDR3 in DNA: TGTGCCAGCAGTGAAAACATAGACCGGTTGGCAGGGGATGGCTACACCTTC. It specifies CASSENIDRLAGDGYTF.

This clonotype has just a few counts. The CDR3 DNA is TGTGCCAGCAGTGAATTCGGCCTAGCGGGGGGGCGGGATACGCAGTATTTT. It is translated as CASSEFGLAGGRDTQYF. The chain couples TRBV25-1 to TRBJ2-3; 12 bases fit TRBD2. V lost 1 base, J lost 6 bases, and 8 bases stayed unmatched. The germline gives CDR1 MGHDK, CDR2 SYGVNS. The CDR3 runs to 17 residues. Using reference TRBV25-1 and TRBJ2-3 for the parts outside the CDR3, the full variable domain is EADIYQTPRYLVIGTGKKITLECSQTMGHDKMYWYQQDPGMELHLIHYSYGVNSTEKGDLSSESTVSRIRTEHFPLTLESARPSHTSQYLCASSEFGLAGGRDTQYFGPGTRLTVL.

This clonotype was seen repeatedly, ten times or more. V and J are TRBV3-1 and TRBJ1-5; perhaps TRBD1 as D (5 bases). CDR3 length: 14 amino acids. Trimming left V 2 bases short and J 5 bases short, with 10 bases between. The germline V gene encodes CDR1 LGHDT and CDR2 YNNKEL (reference sequence). The CDR3 spells CASSQLQGDQPQHF. The CDR3 DNA sequence: TGTGCCAGCAGCCAACTTCAGGGCGATCAGCCCCAGCATTTT.

This clonotype was counted a few times. This clone may be a read error of a much larger clone one base away. The chain employs TRBV12-5 and TRBJ2-1; possible D gene TRBD1, 5 bases. The CDR3 contains 13 residues. Deletions cut 4 bases from V and 8 bases from J, with 12 bases between. The V gene's germline CDR1 is LGHNT and CDR2 FRNRAP. The CDR3 is CASGSAGCYEQFF. CDR3 sequence (DNA): TGTGCTAGTGGTTCAGCAGGGTGCTATGAGCAGTTCTTC.

This clonotype has only a few counts. The gene calls are TRBV7-8 and TRBJ1-4, with D possibly TRBD1 on 6 matching bases. V lost 3 bases to trimming and J lost 3 bases, with 14 bases between them. Per germline, CDR1 SGHVS and CDR2 FQNEAQ. CDR3 length equals 16 residues. CDR3 residues: CASSFDRINPNEKLFF. CDR3 in DNA: TGTGCCAGCAGCTTTGACAGGATAAACCCTAATGAAAAACTGTTTTTT. Full variable domain (rest looked up from reference TRBV7-8 and TRBJ1-4): GAGVSQSPRYKVAKRGQDVALRCDPISGHVSLFWYQQALGQGPEFLTYFQNEAQLDKSGLPSDRFFAERPEGSVSTLKIQRTQQEDSAVYLCASSFDRINPNEKLFFGSGTQLSVL.

In this sample, this clonotype turned up many times. This chain uses TRBV7-3 with TRBJ1-1, with D unresolved. Trimming left V 2 bases short and J 3 bases short, with 7 bases between. This CDR3 contains 13 residues. CDR1 is SGHTA, CDR2 FQGTGA, per germline. Here the CDR3 reads CASSLLTDTEAFF. In DNA form, the CDR3 reads TGTGCCAGCAGCTTACTCACAGACACTGAAGCTTTCTTT.

At least ten counts were recorded for this clonotype. The V call is TRBV20-1, the J call TRBJ2-5, with 11 bases fitting TRBD2. This CDR3 comprises 13 residues. V gave up 3 bases and J gave up 3 bases; unmatched junction bases: 0. Germline values: CDR1 DFQATT, CDR2 SNEGSKA (reference sequence). This CDR3 reads CSARTSGEETQYF. The CDR3 DNA is TGCAGTGCTAGGACTAGCGGGGAAGAGACCCAGTACTTC.

Many counts were recorded for this clonotype. This chain connects TRBV5-1 to TRBJ2-5; D possibly corresponds to TRBD1 (6 bases). Germline V lookup: CDR1 SGHRS, CDR2 YFSETQ. V was trimmed by 0 bases and J by 3 bases, leaving 9 bases between them. This CDR3 is built from 14 residues. This CDR3 reads CASSLGTAEETQYF. The CDR3 DNA reads TGCGCCAGCAGCTTGGGGACAGCAGAAGAGACCCAGTACTTC.

This clonotype was recorded many times. This chain connects TRBV12-3 or TRBV12-4 to TRBJ1-2; D not resolved. The CDR3 has 11 residues. V was clipped by 6 bases and J by 2 bases, with 4 bases between them. In nucleotides, the CDR3 is TGTGCCAGCAGCCAAAACTATGGCTACACCTTC. Its translation: CASSQNYGYTF.

This clonotype was counted between two and nine times. One end of the junction fails to match germline, which may point to a read error. The chain couples TRBV10-3 to TRBJ2-2; D not certain. The CDR3 spans 11 residues. From germline, CDR1 is ENHRY and CDR2 SYGVKD. The CDR3 spells CASSDTGELFF. The CDR3, as DNA: TGTGCCAGCAGTGATACCGGGGAGCTGTTTTTT.

In its sample, this clonotype was seen many times. The chain combines TRBV20-1 with TRBJ1-1; a possible D gene is TRBD1 (6 bases). V shed 6 bases and J shed 0 bases, with 11 bases lying between them. CDR1 is DFQATT, CDR2 SNEGSKA, per germline (reference sequence). This CDR3 contains 13 residues. CDR3: CSARGQLNTEAFF. The CDR3 DNA is TGCAGTGCCCGAGGACAGCTGAACACTGAAGCTTTCTTT.

This clonotype showed up just a few times. The chain recombines TRBV20-1 with TRBJ1-1, with D hard to call. The germline V gene has CDR1 DFQATT and CDR2 SNEGSKA (reference sequence). V lost 1 base to trimming and J lost 5 bases, with 11 bases between them. This CDR3 has 13 amino acids. The CDR3 here is CSARGGGGTEAFF. The CDR3 DNA reads as TGCAGTGCTAGAGGAGGCGGAGGAACTGAAGCTTTCTTT.

At least ten counts were recorded for this clonotype. The chain combines TRBV21-1 with TRBJ2-7; the listed D gene, TRBD1, was not tested against the DNA. TRBV21-1 is a pseudogene locus. The CDR3 has 12 amino acids. The CDR3: CAPGYPSYEQYF. CDR3 nucleotides: TGTGCCCCAGGGTATCCTTCCTACGAGCAGTACTTC.

The sample holds many counts of this clonotype. In DNA, the CDR3 is TGTGCCAGCAGTTTGAACAGGGTCGGTGTAGAGACCCAGTACTTC. Amino acid sequence: CASSLNRVGVETQYF. The chain couples TRBV12-3 or TRBV12-4 to TRBJ2-5; maybe TRBD1 (6 bases). The CDR3 loop spans 15 amino acids. The V end was cut by 3 bases, the J end by 4 bases, with 15 bases between.

This clonotype was counted between two and nine times. The gene calls are TRBV2 and TRBJ2-1; D remains unclear. The CDR3 loop spans 13 amino acids. V lost 8 bases to trimming and J lost 9 bases, with 17 bases between them. Germline V gene sequence: CDR1 SNHLY, CDR2 FYNNEI. CDR3 nucleotides: TGTGCCAGCTTGCAAGGTACAATCGGTGAGCAGTTCTTC. Translation: CASLQGTIGEQFF. Full variable domain (missing parts from reference TRBV2 and TRBJ2-1): EPEVTQTPSHQVTQMGQEVILRCVPISNHLYFYWYRQILGQKVEFLVSFYNNEISEKSEIFDDQFSVERPDGSNFTLKIRSTKLEDSAMYFCASLQGTIGEQFFGPGTRLTVL.

This clonotype was observed at least ten times. This chain joins TRBV9 and TRBJ2-3, with D hard to call. This CDR3 region has 12 residues. Germline CDR1 SGDLS, CDR2 YYNGEE. Deletions cut 0 bases from V and 4 bases from J, with 3 bases between. The CDR3 here is CASSVASDTQYF. In DNA form, the CDR3 reads TGTGCCAGCAGCGTAGCGTCAGATACGCAGTATTTT.

This clonotype was detected only a few times. This chain links TRBV5-1 with TRBJ2-3; 10 bases are shared with TRBD2. Germline V lookup: CDR1 SGHRS, CDR2 YFSETQ. This CDR3 contains 17 residues. Losses at the gene ends were 1 base for V and 5 bases for J; bases not matched to a gene: 10. CDR3 amino acids: CASSLHAELAGRDTQYF. The CDR3 coding sequence is TGCGCCAGCAGCTTGCACGCCGAACTAGCGGGGAGAGATACGCAGTATTTT.

This clonotype has a count of ten or more. CDR3 DNA: TGCAGCGTTGAAGGGACTAGCGGGGACAATGAGCAGTTCTTC. It encodes CSVEGTSGDNEQFF. This chain uses TRBV29-1 with TRBJ2-1, with 12 bases matching TRBD2. The ends lost 1 base at V and 5 bases at J; junction bases unmatched: 0. The germline V gene has CDR1 SQVTM and CDR2 ANQGSEA. CDR3 length: 14 residues.

This clonotype has at least ten counts. This chain connects TRBV20-1 to TRBJ1-6; the match to TRBD1 covers 8 bases. This CDR3 contains 15 residues. CDR1 and CDR2 (germline): DFQATT, SNEGSKA (reference sequence). V was pared by 3 bases and J by 6 bases, with 7 bases of the junction left unmatched. DNA for the CDR3: TGCAGTGCTAGTCATCCAACAGGGGGTAATTCACCCCTCCACTTT. As protein: CSASHPTGGNSPLHF.

The sample holds many counts of this clonotype. The CDR3 spells CASSLGLNSPLHF. The DNA of the CDR3 is TGCGCCAGCAGCTTGGGCTTAAATTCACCCCTCCACTTT. This chain joins TRBV5-1 and TRBJ1-6; D gene uncertain. V shed 0 bases and J shed 7 bases, with 5 bases lying between them. The V gene's germline CDR1 is SGHRS and CDR2 YFSETQ. The CDR3 totals 13 residues.

This clonotype has at least ten counts. The chain has TRBV3-1 and TRBJ2-5; 11 bases are shared with TRBD2. There are 17 residues in the CDR3. Germline CDR1 is LGHDT and CDR2 is YNNKEL (reference sequence). J gave up 3 bases and V 1 base, and 7 bases lay outside the gene matches. In DNA, the CDR3 is TGTGCCAGCAGCCAAGGCGGGACTAGCGGTACAGAAGAGACCCAGTACTTC. Its protein is CASSQGGTSGTEETQYF.

A remark on this clonotype: A read error may explain this, as a much larger clone is one base away. The rearrangement links TRBV12-3 or TRBV12-4 to TRBJ2-3, with 8 bases that match TRBD1. The CDR3 runs to 13 residues. The CDR3 spells CTSSNRGSDTQYF. The CDR3 bases are TGTACCAGCAGTAACAGGGGGTCAGATACGCAGTATTTT.

This clonotype came up many times. The rearrangement links TRBV4-2 to TRBJ1-6, with 8 nucleotides matching TRBD1. The CDR3 covers 17 residues. From germline, CDR1 is LGHNA and CDR2 YNFKEQ. Germline trimming cut 0 bases from V and 8 bases from J; bases unmatched to any gene: 9. The CDR3 DNA follows: TGTGCCAGCAGCCAAGAAAGCGAGGGGACAGGCCATTCACCCCTCCACTTT. It encodes CASSQESEGTGHSPLHF.

In this sample, this clonotype turned up many times. This chain uses TRBV7-8 with TRBJ1-5; D remains unclear. CDR3 length: 13 residues. The V and J ends lost 1 base and 5 bases respectively, with 6 bases between them. Germline V gene lookup returns CDR1 SGHVS and CDR2 FQNEAQ. The CDR3 sequence: CASSLVEHQPQHF. DNA of the CDR3: TGTGCCAGCAGCTTAGTGGAGCATCAGCCCCAGCATTTT. Full variable domain (rest looked up from reference TRBV7-8 and TRBJ1-5): GAGVSQSPRYKVAKRGQDVALRCDPISGHVSLFWYQQALGQGPEFLTYFQNEAQLDKSGLPSDRFFAERPEGSVSTLKIQRTQQEDSAVYLCASSLVEHQPQHFGDGTRLSIL.

This clonotype was detected ten times or more. This chain links TRBV5-1 with TRBJ1-5; the match to TRBD1 covers 7 bases. Germline loops: CDR1 SGHRS, CDR2 YFSETQ. This CDR3 contains 14 residues. V shed 4 bases, J shed 4 bases, and the junction held 5 bases outside the gene matches. The CDR3 sequence is CASSPGTANQPQHF. CDR3 DNA sequence: TGCGCCAGCAGCCCAGGGACAGCTAATCAGCCCCAGCATTTT.

There are many counts of this clonotype. The chain has TRBV20-1 and TRBJ2-3; D is ambiguous. V dropped 4 bases and J dropped 4 bases, with 15 bases sitting between them. This CDR3 contains 14 residues. Germline V gene lookup returns CDR1 DFQATT and CDR2 SNEGSKA (reference sequence). This CDR3 reads CSAISVAGADTQYF. The CDR3 DNA is TGCAGTGCTATCTCTGTGGCTGGCGCAGATACGCAGTATTTT.